This paragraph reports one T cell receptor beta chain. Its antigen is undetermined. A read error may account for a junction end that differs from germline. These data originate in a study of identical twins. Whole-study findings and limits: Carriage of fewer insertions was seen in abundant cord blood beta clonotypes, whereas memory repertoires showed none.

A single record per CDR3 protein comes from TCRdb applying MiXCR to the 5' RACE reads. The profile shows approximately 300,000 distinct CDR3 sequences, less than 9.5% of them singletons. This CDR3 has 17 amino acids. Germline values: CDR1 LGHDT, CDR2 YNNKEL (reference sequence). The same sample was also studied in work on yellow fever vaccine responses in identical twins. From that paper: Reportedly, twins showed a vaccine T cell response that looked partly convergent and partly personalized.

The gene calls are TRBV3-1 and TRBJ2-2; 10 bases fit TRBD2. This TCR was recovered from a woman under 30 in good health. Sequenced sample: CD8+ T cells sorted from blood. In DNA, the CDR3 is TGTACCAGCAGTCCTCCCCGGACTAGCGGTAACACCGGGGAGCTGTTTTTT. Translating it yields CTSSPPRTSGNTGELFF.